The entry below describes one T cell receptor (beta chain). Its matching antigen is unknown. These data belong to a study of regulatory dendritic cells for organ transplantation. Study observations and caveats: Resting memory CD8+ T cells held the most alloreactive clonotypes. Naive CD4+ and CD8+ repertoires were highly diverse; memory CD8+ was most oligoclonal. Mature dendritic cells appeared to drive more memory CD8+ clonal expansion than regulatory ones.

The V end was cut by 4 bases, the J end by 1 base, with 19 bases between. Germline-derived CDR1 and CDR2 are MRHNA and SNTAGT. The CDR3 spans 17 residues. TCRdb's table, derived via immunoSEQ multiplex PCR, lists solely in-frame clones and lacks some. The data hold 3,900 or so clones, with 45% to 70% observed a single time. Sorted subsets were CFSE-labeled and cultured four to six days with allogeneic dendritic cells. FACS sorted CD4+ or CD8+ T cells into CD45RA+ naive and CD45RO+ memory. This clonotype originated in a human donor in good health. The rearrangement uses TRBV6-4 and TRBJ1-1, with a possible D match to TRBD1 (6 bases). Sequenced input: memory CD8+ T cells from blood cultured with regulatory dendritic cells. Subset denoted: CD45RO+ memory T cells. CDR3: CASSAPPNRVRNTEAFF. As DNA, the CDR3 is TGTGCCAGCAGTGCCCCTCCGAACAGGGTGAGGAACACTGAAGCTTTCTTT.